A selection of T cell receptor beta chains follows, all from one sample in a study of blood T cell repertoires in COVID-19. Assay used: immunoSEQ multiplex PCR; TCRdb lists only in-frame clones, some missing. Of approximately 170,000 clones in the sample, approximately 90% were seen once. The sample was peripheral blood. The receptors here all came from a man aged 60 to 75 with acute or convalescent COVID-19. The conserved cysteine and the conserved F or W are not part of the CDR3 here. The D gene is left open where the match is weak. Some rows mark clone size as missing; the rest say once, few, many or name a class of expanded clone.

CDR3aa: ASSLLQGTNYGYT; d_gene: -; abundance: -; v_gene: TRBV5-1
CDR3aa: AISLTGEAEAF; d_gene: TRBD1; abundance: -; v_gene: TRBV10-3
CDR3aa: ASSLGINQPQH; d_gene: -; abundance: -; v_gene: TRBV3-1/TRBV3-2
CDR3aa: ASSRGQVGADTQY; d_gene: TRBD1; abundance: -; v_gene: TRBV6-2/TRBV6-3
CDR3aa: ASRPPGVATNEQF; d_gene: -; abundance: -; v_gene: TRBV7-2
CDR3aa: ASSDPPGTQY; d_gene: -; abundance: -; v_gene: TRBV6-4
CDR3aa: ASSLAALAGGGEQY; d_gene: TRBD2; abundance: once; v_gene: TRBV5-6
CDR3aa: ASSNPAGAYNEQF; d_gene: TRBD2; abundance: -; v_gene: TRBV11-2
CDR3aa: ASSLRQDPFYGYT; d_gene: -; abundance: -; v_gene: TRBV11-2
CDR3aa: ASSIAGTRLTGELF; d_gene: TRBD2; abundance: once; v_gene: TRBV19
CDR3aa: ASRLGPGNQETQY; d_gene: -; abundance: -; v_gene: TRBV7-6
CDR3aa: ASSFTGGDGGELF; d_gene: TRBD1; abundance: -; v_gene: TRBV5-1
CDR3aa: ASSRREGQETQY; d_gene: -; abundance: -; v_gene: TRBV6-5
CDR3aa: ASSRGLAKDTDTQY; d_gene: TRBD2; abundance: -; v_gene: TRBV5-1
CDR3aa: ASRAPTSYEQY; d_gene: -; abundance: -; v_gene: TRBV12-3/TRBV12-4
CDR3aa: ATSRDREGGYT; d_gene: -; abundance: -; v_gene: TRBV15
CDR3aa: ASLHLKGLNTEAF; d_gene: -; abundance: few; v_gene: TRBV27
CDR3aa: ASSLDPGEETQY; d_gene: -; abundance: -; v_gene: TRBV11-2
CDR3aa: ASSVATGVYNEQF; d_gene: TRBD1; abundance: -; v_gene: TRBV9
CDR3aa: ASSVQDNQPQH; d_gene: -; abundance: -; v_gene: TRBV9
CDR3aa: ASSFAGAGYGYT; d_gene: -; abundance: -; v_gene: TRBV27
CDR3aa: AGLFSGSMNSPLH; d_gene: -; abundance: -; v_gene: TRBV30
CDR3aa: ASSPAGRGTEAF; d_gene: -; abundance: -; v_gene: TRBV18
CDR3aa: ASSMVQGGAYNSPLH; d_gene: -; abundance: once; v_gene: TRBV19
CDR3aa: ASSFGGGTQY; d_gene: -; abundance: -; v_gene: TRBV27
CDR3aa: ASSSNNRENTEAF; d_gene: -; abundance: -; v_gene: TRBV11-3
CDR3aa: ASSFVRGDTQY; d_gene: -; abundance: -; v_gene: TRBV27
CDR3aa: ASSQGRGLQETQY; d_gene: -; abundance: -; v_gene: TRBV14
CDR3aa: ASSYSGGADGNTIY; d_gene: TRBD1; abundance: once; v_gene: TRBV6-6
CDR3aa: ASSLSPGTGSSYEQY; d_gene: TRBD1; abundance: -; v_gene: TRBV27
CDR3aa: ASSQGGDEQF; d_gene: -; abundance: few; v_gene: TRBV3-1/TRBV3-2
CDR3aa: ASSNGLDNNEQF; d_gene: TRBD2; abundance: -; v_gene: TRBV5-1
CDR3aa: ASSPGLSYGANVLT; d_gene: -; abundance: -; v_gene: TRBV9
CDR3aa: ASSDRGLDEAF; d_gene: TRBD1; abundance: -; v_gene: TRBV27
CDR3aa: ASRVQGAAEKLF; d_gene: -; abundance: -; v_gene: TRBV21-1
CDR3aa: ASSAPPSDYGYT; d_gene: -; abundance: -; v_gene: TRBV28
CDR3aa: ASSAHRVSDHGYT; d_gene: -; abundance: -; v_gene: TRBV2
CDR3aa: ASSSPGTKLYT; d_gene: -; abundance: few; v_gene: TRBV7-2
CDR3aa: SVKGDRVNSPLH; d_gene: TRBD1; abundance: -; v_gene: TRBV29-1
CDR3aa: ASSLGGPDTQY; d_gene: TRBD1; abundance: -; v_gene: TRBV7-2
CDR3aa: ASRQGANQPQH; d_gene: TRBD1; abundance: -; v_gene: TRBV6-5
CDR3aa: ASSPFLTGNTEAF; d_gene: -; abundance: -; v_gene: TRBV18
CDR3aa: ATSLGAGGDYGYT; d_gene: TRBD1; abundance: -; v_gene: TRBV24-1